One and the same sample provided the 29 T cell receptor beta chains below, sequenced in a study of molecular identifiers for immune sequencing clone quantification. TCRdb itself ran the PCR reads through MiXCR, one entry per CDR3 protein. The sample has some 8,500 distinct CDR3 sequences; 13% to 15% are singletons. The sequencing sample was made of naive CD8+ T cells from blood, with Jurkat cell RNA spiked in. Subset denoted: FACS-sorted CD8+CD4-CCR7+CD45RA+ naive T cells. The receptor source for this set is a human donor in good health. Some libraries in this study had Jurkat cell RNA spiked in.

By share, this clonotype counts as medium-sized. J is TRBJ1-1 and V is TRBV29-1, with D uncertain. Per germline, CDR1 SQVTM and CDR2 ANQGSEA. The CDR3 is 13 residues long. The V end was cut by 1 base, the J end by 8 bases, with 14 bases between. The CDR3 DNA is TGCAGCGTTGAAGCTGGGATCAGGAGGGAAGCTTTCTTT. Translating it yields CSVEAGIRREAFF.

This clonotype showed up just once. A single base separates this from a much larger clone, so it may be a read error. The CDR3 here is CASSCGQNTEVFF. The DNA for the CDR3 is TGTGCCAGCAGTTGTGGACAAAACACAGAAGTCTTCTTT. The gene calls are TRBV12-3 or TRBV12-4 and TRBJ1-1; D possibly corresponds to TRBD1 (5 bases). The CDR3 spans 13 residues. The V end was cut by 4 bases, the J end by 14 bases, with 20 bases between.

This clonotype was detected many times. V is TRBV28 and J is TRBJ2-1, with D maybe TRBD1 (5 bases). Germline values: CDR1 MDHEN, CDR2 SYDVKM. The CDR3 loop spans 13 amino acids. V shed 3 bases and J shed 3 bases, with 6 bases lying between them. DNA for the CDR3: TGTGCCAGCAGTTTTAGGGGCTACAATGAGCAGTTCTTC. It encodes CASSFRGYNEQFF.

This clonotype was seen many times. This chain uses TRBV4-3 with TRBJ2-3, with 7 bases lining up with TRBD2. The trim removed 0 bases at V and 2 bases at J, leaving 14 bases unmatched. Looked up from germline, CDR1 is LGHNA and CDR2 is YSLEER. This CDR3 is built from 19 residues. CDR3 nucleotides: TGCGCCAGCAGCCAAGATAGGATCGGAGGACTAGACGTCACAGATACGCAGTATTTT. It is translated as CASSQDRIGGLDVTDTQYF.

This clonotype is deemed medium-sized. V is TRBV6-5 and J is TRBJ2-7; 9 nucleotides line up with TRBD1. The CDR3 consists of 14 residues. Losses at the gene ends were 5 bases for V and 5 bases for J; bases not matched to a gene: 7. Germline CDR1 is MNHEY and CDR2 is SVGAGI. The CDR3 is CASSKGQGNHEQYF. CDR3 nucleotide sequence: TGTGCCAGCAGTAAGGGACAGGGCAACCACGAGCAGTACTTC.

By frequency in the sample, this clonotype is medium-sized (0.01 to 0.1%). This chain links TRBV27 with TRBJ2-7; D is perhaps TRBD1 (6 bases). From germline, CDR1 is MNHEY and CDR2 SMNVEV (reference sequence). The CDR3 is 14 residues long. Trimming took 2 bases from V and 0 from J, leaving 8 bases between them. The CDR3 here is CASSLQGSSYEQYF. As DNA, the CDR3 is TGTGCCAGCAGTTTACAGGGGTCCTCCTACGAGCAGTACTTC.

Remarks on this clonotype: At one of its ends the junction is not consistent with the germline gene, which may arise from a read error. The rearrangement links TRBV5-5 to TRBJ1-5; D is unresolved. Germline lookup yields CDR1 SGHKS and CDR2 YYEKEE (reference sequence). The CDR3 is 14 residues long. The CDR3 loop is CTSSLGQDNQPQHF. CDR3 nucleotides: TGTACCAGCAGCTTAGGTCAGGACAATCAGCCCCAGCATTTT.

The table lists this clonotype with a count of one. The germline gene is not matched at one end of the junction; a read error may be the cause. The chain couples TRBV4-3 to TRBJ1-2; 8 bases align to TRBD1. The CDR3 spans 15 residues. Germline CDR1 is LGHNA and CDR2 is YSLEER. This CDR3 reads CASGPRGTGGYGCTF. The DNA of the CDR3 is TGCGCCAGCGGCCCAAGAGGGACAGGAGGGTATGGCTGCACCTTC.

This clonotype was found many times. It may be a read error: a sequence one base away is much more abundant. This chain uses TRBV4-1 with TRBJ2-5; D not resolved. The CDR3 has 14 residues. Germline CDR1 and CDR2: MGHRA and YSYEKL. CDR3: CAGSQSTFQETQYF. The CDR3 DNA reads TGCGCCGGCAGCCAGAGTACGTTCCAAGAGACCCAGTACTTC.

This clonotype appeared a few times. This sequence joins TRBV28 and TRBJ2-1, with D perhaps TRBD2 (6 bases). The germline gives CDR1 MDHEN, CDR2 SYDVKM. V lost 6 bases to trimming and J lost 2 bases, with 14 bases between them. CDR3 size: 15 residues. CDR3 protein: CASRAGLAAYNEQFF. CDR3 DNA: TGTGCCAGCAGGGCGGGGTTAGCGGCCTACAATGAGCAGTTCTTC.

This clonotype was observed a handful of times. V and J are TRBV6-6 and TRBJ2-7; D is uncertain. The CDR3 has 13 amino acids. Trimming removed 2 bases from V and 3 bases from J, with 8 bases in between. CDR1 and CDR2 (germline): MNHNY, SVGAGI (reference sequence). The CDR3 DNA reads TGTGCCAGCAGTTACGATGTGAGCTACGAGCAGTACTTC. This codes for CASSYDVSYEQYF.

In this sample, this clonotype is medium-sized. CDR3 nucleotide sequence: TGCAGTGCTAGAGCCCCGGGGCAGGGGGTTAATCAGCCCCAGCATTTT. This sequence encodes CSARAPGQGVNQPQHF. The chain employs TRBV20-1 and TRBJ1-5; 7 bases line up with TRBD1. V shed 1 base and J 4 bases; nucleotides not matched to a gene: 10. From germline, CDR1 is DFQATT and CDR2 SNEGSKA (reference sequence). The CDR3 contains 16 residues.

This clonotype is judged medium-sized. The J gene is TRBJ2-2, the V gene TRBV28; 9 bases fit TRBD1. The CDR3 covers 16 residues. Per the germline V gene, CDR1 is MDHEN and CDR2 is SYDVKM. The J segment lost 2 bases and the V segment lost 4 bases, leaving 5 bases of the junction unmatched. The DNA for the CDR3 is TGTGCCAGCAGTTCCCAGGGACAGGGCAACACCGGGGAGCTGTTTTTT. It encodes CASSSQGQGNTGELFF.

With regard to this clonotype: Possible read error: a much larger clone is one base away. The J gene is TRBJ2-1, the V gene TRBV6-6; perhaps D is TRBD1 or TRBD2 (5 bases each). The better agreement between TRBJ2-7 and the DNA end casts doubt on the J call. Germline-derived CDR1 and CDR2 are MNHNY and SVGAGI (reference sequence). The CDR3 contains 11 residues. The CDR3 coding sequence is TGTGCCAGCAGTGGGGGAAATGAGCAGTACTTC. The encoded protein is CASSGGNEQYF.

For this clonotype: One base away lies a much larger clone, so this may be a sequencing read error. The V gene is TRBV6-5, the J gene TRBJ2-7; D not resolved. V lost 4 bases and J 9 bases, leaving 10 bases between the germline ends. The CDR3 is made up of 11 amino acids. CDR1 is MNHEY and CDR2 is SVGAGI in the germline V gene. The CDR3 DNA reads as TGTGCCAGCAGTTTAGGCTTCGGGCAGTACTTC. Translating gives CASSLGFGQYF.

In its sample, this clonotype was seen many times. V usage is TRBV7-2 and J usage is TRBJ2-1; 8 positions agree with TRBD1. Germline CDR1 is SGHTA and CDR2 is FQGNSA. V shed 5 bases, J shed 4 bases, and the junction held 7 bases outside the gene matches. There are 15 residues in the CDR3. CDR3 amino acids: CASSLGQGGYNEQFF. CDR3 DNA: TGTGCCAGCAGCCTCGGACAGGGTGGTTACAATGAGCAGTTCTTC. Combining the CDR3 with reference TRBV7-2 and TRBJ2-1 gives the whole variable domain GAGVSQSPSNKVTEKGKDVELRCDPISGHTALYWYRQSLGQGLEFLIYFQGNSAPDKSGLPSDRFSAERTGGSVSTLTIQRTQQEDSAVYLCASSLGQGGYNEQFFGPGTRLTVL.

To note about this clonotype: The junction departs from germline at one end; a sequencing error may be responsible. The DNA for the CDR3 is TGTGCCAGCAGCCATCCCCCGGGAGCGGGGGGGGTCCAGACCCATTACTTC. It codes for CASSHPPGAGGVQTHYF. The V gene is TRBV3-1, the J gene TRBJ2-5, with 10 bases identical to TRBD2. This CDR3 comprises 17 residues. Germline CDR1 LGHDT, CDR2 YNNKEL (reference sequence).

In its sample, this clonotype was seen many times. The chain employs TRBV7-9 and TRBJ1-3; a possible D gene is TRBD1 (5 bases). Germline loops: CDR1 SEHNR, CDR2 FQNEAQ (reference sequence). V was pared by 5 bases and J by 4 bases, with 12 bases between. The CDR3 runs to 14 residues. CDR3 bases: TGTGCCAGCAGCGACGTCAGGGACGGAAACACCATATATTTT. This translates into CASSDVRDGNTIYF. Full variable domain (rest looked up from reference TRBV7-9 and TRBJ1-3): DTGVSQNPRHKITKRGQNVTFRCDPISEHNRLYWYRQTLGQGPEFLTYFQNEAQLEKSRLLSDRFSAERPKGSFSTLEIQRTEQGDSAMYLCASSDVRDGNTIYFGEGSWLTVV.

This clonotype is categorized as medium-sized (0.01 to 0.1%). V gene TRBV2 combines with J gene TRBJ2-5; 7 bases agree with TRBD1. Trimming removed 4 bases from V and 0 bases from J; junction bases left unmatched: 8. CDR1 and CDR2 from the germline V gene are SNHLY and FYNNEI. The CDR3 consists of 16 residues. CDR3 region: CASSVVQGEYQETQYF. The CDR3 nucleotides read TGTGCCAGCAGTGTCGTCCAGGGGGAGTACCAAGAGACCCAGTACTTC.

This clonotype showed up many times. The CDR3 region is CASSWGDGAETQYF. The CDR3 nucleotides read TGTGCCAGTAGTTGGGGCGATGGGGCGGAGACCCAGTACTTC. The chain employs TRBV19 and TRBJ2-5; D is perhaps TRBD1 (5 bases). V was pared by 5 bases and J by 5 bases, with 15 bases between. CDR3 length: 14 residues. The germline gives CDR1 LNHDA, CDR2 SQIVND (reference sequence).

This clonotype rates as medium-sized (0.01 to 0.1%). This chain connects TRBV7-9 to TRBJ2-7, with 9 bases matching TRBD1. The CDR3 runs 15 residues. With 5 bases clipped from V and 5 bases from J, the junction kept 10 bases outside the gene matches. Germline assignment: CDR1 SEHNR and CDR2 FQNEAQ (reference sequence). CDR3 nucleotide sequence: TGTGCCAGCAGCCACGGACAGGGGACCGTCCACGAGCAGTACTTC. Protein sequence: CASSHGQGTVHEQYF.

This clonotype is judged medium-sized. Written as DNA, the CDR3 is TGTGCCAGCAGCCGGGGACAGCACTCTGGAAACACCATATATTTT. This codes for CASSRGQHSGNTIYF. This chain uses TRBV7-8 with TRBJ1-3; 7 positions match TRBD1. Germline CDR1 reads SGHVS; CDR2 reads FQNEAQ. This CDR3 is 15 amino acids long. J was trimmed by 0 bases and V by 5 bases; bases with no gene match: 4.

This clonotype was counted at least ten times. The CDR3 DNA is TGTGCCAGCAGCTTACGGACAGGGGGTACCTACGAGCAGTACTTC. Protein product: CASSLRTGGTYEQYF. This chain joins TRBV11-2 and TRBJ2-7; 10 nucleotides agree with TRBD1. Germline-derived CDR1 and CDR2 are SGHAT and FQNNGV. The CDR3 sequence is 15 residues long. Trimming cost V 2 bases and J 2 bases; bases outside gene matches: 3.

This clonotype was seen at least ten times. The chain uses TRBV19 and TRBJ1-2, with D uncertain. This CDR3 comprises 13 residues. The ends were cut back, 9 bases at V and 2 bases at J, with 13 bases in the middle. Germline CDR1 is LNHDA and CDR2 is SQIVND (reference sequence). CDR3 sequence reads: CASSRAGNYGYTF. The DNA of the CDR3 is TGTGCCAGCTCCCGGGCAGGCAACTATGGCTACACCTTC.

This clonotype appeared many times. The chain's CDR3 is CSVVVGTGGYTF. The CDR3 DNA reads TGCAGCGTTGTGGTGGGGACAGGGGGCTACACCTTC. The chain employs TRBV29-1 and TRBJ1-2, with TRBD1 matching over 9 bases. This CDR3 has 12 amino acids. In germline, CDR1 is SQVTM, CDR2 ANQGSEA. V dropped 4 bases and J dropped 8; count of bases not matched to a gene: 5.

In its sample, this clonotype ranks as medium-sized (0.01 to 0.1%). J is TRBJ1-4 and V is TRBV7-8, with unresolved D. From germline, CDR1 is SGHVS and CDR2 FQNEAQ. With 2 bases removed from V and 0 bases from J, the gap between germline ends came to 7 bases. The CDR3 is made up of 15 amino acids. As DNA, the CDR3 is TGTGCCAGCAGCTTAATCGCTGCAACTAATGAAAAACTGTTTTTT. Translation gives CASSLIAATNEKLFF.

This clonotype occurred many times. The chain is built from TRBV13 and TRBJ2-7; maybe TRBD2 (5 bases). Germline lookup yields CDR1 PRHDT and CDR2 FYEKMQ (reference sequence). This CDR3 spans 14 amino acids. The V end was cut by 3 bases, the J end by 6 bases, with 15 bases between. CDR3 coding DNA: TGTGCCAGCAGCTTCCTCGCCGCGGGTAGCGAGCAGTACTTC. Translation gives CASSFLAAGSEQYF. The whole variable domain, remainder taken from reference TRBV13 and TRBJ2-7, is AAGVIQSPRHLIKEKRETATLKCYPIPRHDTVYWYQQGPGQDPQFLISFYEKMQSDKGSIPDRFSAQQFSDYHSELNMSSLELGDSALYFCASSFLAAGSEQYFGPGTRLTVT.

This clonotype was detected ten times or more. The J gene is TRBJ2-3, the V gene TRBV2; a possible D gene is TRBD2 (6 bases). The V gene's germline CDR1 is SNHLY and CDR2 FYNNEI. The ends were cut back, 8 bases at V and 5 bases at J, with 20 bases in the middle. CDR3 length: 15 amino acids. CDR3 protein: CASHTSLELRDTQYF. CDR3 DNA sequence: TGTGCCAGCCACACTAGCCTGGAACTACGAGATACGCAGTATTTT.

This clonotype was counted at least ten times. V and J are TRBV4-3 and TRBJ1-5, with D possibly being TRBD1 (5 bases). Germline assignment: CDR1 LGHNA and CDR2 YSLEER. CDR3 length: 15 amino acids. The V end was cut by 2 bases, the J end by 3 bases, with 11 bases between. The CDR3 is CASSQWAGNNQPQHF. Written as DNA, the CDR3 is TGCGCCAGCAGCCAATGGGCAGGGAACAATCAGCCCCAGCATTTT.